The next 18 T cell receptor beta chains were all read from a single sample in a study of shared clonotypes between healthy human individuals. Generated by immunoSEQ multiplex PCR, the TCRdb table keeps only in-frame clones and is missing some. Found here are fewer than 650,000 clones, over 65% of them singletons; the top ten hold 10% to 15%. The sequencing sample was made of PBMCs. The origin of the receptors is a woman aged 40 to 50 in good health. Some clones in this sample may be carry-over from other donors' samples.

This clone was seen a handful of times. As DNA, the CDR3 is TGTGCCAGCAGCTTAGATGTGGGGGACTATGGCTACACCTTC. This sequence encodes CASSLDVGDYGYTF. The V and J genes are TRBV7-2 and TRBJ1-2, with D perhaps matching TRBD1 (5 bases). This CDR3 spans 14 amino acids. V lost 1 base, J lost 3 bases, and 9 bases lay in between. CDR1 is SGHTA and CDR2 is FQGNSA in the germline V gene.

The chain employs TRBV5-1 and TRBJ1-2; 7 positions match TRBD1. Germline CDR1 is SGHRS and CDR2 is YFSETQ. The V segment lost 7 bases and the J segment 1 base; nucleotides outside the gene matches: 7. The length of the CDR3 is 14 residues. The CDR3 DNA reads TGCGCCAGCCGACCGACAGGGCTTAACTATGGCTACACCTTC. Translated, it gives CASRPTGLNYGYTF.

This clone was detected once. The chain carries TRBV5-1 and TRBJ2-1; TRBD1 matches at 8 bases. The V gene end was trimmed by 0 bases and the J gene end by 10 bases; junction bases not matched to a gene: 9. Germline CDR1 and CDR2: SGHRS and YFSETQ. This CDR3 has 15 residues. Here the CDR3 DNA reads TGCGCCAGCAGCTTGGGACAGGGGCTTCGGGAAGAGCAGTTCTTC. Translating gives CASSLGQGLREEQFF.

The CDR3 loop reads CASSEMGDLFTDTQYF. The CDR3 DNA reads TGTGCCAGCAGTGAAATGGGGGACTTATTCACAGATACGCAGTATTTT. The V gene is TRBV25-1, the J gene TRBJ2-3; TRBD2 might be the D (6 bases). Per the germline V gene, CDR1 is MGHDK and CDR2 is SYGVNS. This CDR3 contains 16 residues. Trimming pared 2 bases from V and 2 bases from J, leaving 14 bases between.

This chain links TRBV9 with TRBJ2-7, with TRBD1 matching over 9 bases. This CDR3 region has 16 residues. The V gene end was trimmed by 2 bases and the J gene end by 2 bases; junction bases not matched to a gene: 8. In germline, CDR1 is SGDLS, CDR2 YYNGEE. DNA of the CDR3: TGTGCCAGCAGCGTGGCGGGACAGGGCTCCCCCTACGAGCAGTACTTC. Its translation: CASSVAGQGSPYEQYF.

The chain joins TRBV19 to TRBJ2-7, with D possibly TRBD1 on 5 matching bases. Trimming left V 6 bases short and J 2 bases short, with 14 bases between. The germline CDR1 and CDR2 sequences are LNHDA and SQIVND (reference sequence). The CDR3 consists of 14 residues. This CDR3 reads CASSEQGRAYEQYF. CDR3 sequence (DNA): TGTGCCAGTAGCGAGCAGGGAAGGGCCTACGAGCAGTACTTC.

V usage is TRBV2 and J usage is TRBJ2-3; 8 positions match TRBD2. Trimming took 5 bases from V and 3 from J; bases not matched to a gene: 1. The V gene's germline CDR1 is SNHLY and CDR2 FYNNEI. CDR3 length: 13 residues. The CDR3 region has the DNA TGTGCCAGCAGTCGCGGGGGGACAGATACGCAGTATTTT. Translation: CASSRGGTDTQYF.

This chain connects TRBV5-4 to TRBJ1-2; 7 nucleotides agree with TRBD1. This CDR3 has 15 amino acids. The V and J ends lost 4 bases and 8 bases, in that order; junction bases with no gene match: 14. Germline CDR1 SGHNT, CDR2 YYREEE (reference sequence). The CDR3 nucleotides are TGTGCCAGCAGCCCATCATGGACAGGCCCCCTAGGCTACACCTTC. Amino acid sequence: CASSPSWTGPLGYTF. Supplemented by reference TRBV5-4 and TRBJ1-2, the full variable domain reads ETGVTQSPTHLIKTRGQQVTLRCSSQSGHNTVSWYQQALGQGPQFIFQYYREEENGRGNFPPRFSGLQFPNYSSELNVNALELDDSALYLCASSPSWTGPLGYTFGSGTRLTVV.

The gene calls are TRBV19 and TRBJ1-5, with no clear D. This CDR3 is 12 amino acids long. CDR1 LNHDA and CDR2 SQIVND come from the germline V gene (reference sequence). V lost 7 bases, J lost 5 bases, and 9 bases lay in between. The CDR3 coding sequence is TGTGCCAGTAATGGGCCGTATCAGCCCCAGCATTTT. Translating gives CASNGPYQPQHF. Supplemented by reference TRBV19 and TRBJ1-5, the full variable domain reads DGGITQSPKYLFRKEGQNVTLSCEQNLNHDAMYWYRQDPGQGLRLIYYSQIVNDFQKGDIAEGYSVSREKKESFPLTVTSAQKNPTAFYLCASNGPYQPQHFGDGTRLSIL.

V gene TRBV27 combines with J gene TRBJ1-1, with 7 bases aligning to TRBD1. This CDR3 contains 14 residues. J gave up 6 bases and V 3 bases, and 7 bases lay outside the gene matches. Germline CDR1 is MNHEY and CDR2 is SMNVEV (reference sequence). The CDR3 bases are TGTGCCAGCAGTTTTCAGGGGGTAAGGGCTGAAGCTTTCTTT. This gives the protein CASSFQGVRAEAFF.

The chain couples TRBV5-1 to TRBJ2-7, with D perhaps given as TRBD1 or TRBD2 (5 bases each). Germline CDR1 is SGHRS and CDR2 is YFSETQ. The CDR3 has 20 residues. V shed 4 bases and J shed 4 bases, with 33 bases lying between them. The CDR3 DNA sequence: TGCGCCAGCAGCCCTTTTCTGCCGTTAGAGGGGTTAAGACGTCAATACGAGCAGTACTTC. Protein product: CASSPFLPLEGLRRQYEQYF.

This clone was seen only once. The V and J genes are TRBV30 and TRBJ2-7; 11 bases are shared with TRBD1. The CDR3 consists of 12 residues. V shed 4 bases and J 10 bases; nucleotides not matched to a gene: 6. Germline loops: CDR1 GTSNPN, CDR2 SVGIG (reference sequence). The CDR3 DNA sequence: TGTGCCTGGACAAGGGACAGGGGGAATCAGTACTTC. Protein product: CAWTRDRGNQYF.

This chain links TRBV28 with TRBJ1-4; no clear D. Per germline, CDR1 MDHEN and CDR2 SYDVKM. V was pared by 3 bases and J by 7 bases, with 9 bases between. The CDR3 runs 13 residues. The CDR3 bases are TGTGCCAGCAGTTTGTATCGGATTGAAAAACTGTTTTTT. The encoded protein is CASSLYRIEKLFF. The full variable domain, in which reference TRBV28 and TRBJ1-4 provide the parts outside the CDR3, is DVKVTQSSRYLVKRTGEKVFLECVQDMDHENMFWYRQDPGLGLRLIYFSYDVKMKEKGDIPEGYSVSREKKERFSLILESASTNQTSMYLCASSLYRIEKLFFGSGTQLSVL.

This chain connects TRBV28 to TRBJ2-7; D remains unclear. Deletions cut 3 bases from V and 4 bases from J, with 13 bases between. Per the germline V gene, CDR1 is MDHEN and CDR2 is SYDVKM. The CDR3 has 14 residues. CDR3 nucleotide sequence: TGTGCCAGCAGTTTTCGGCTTCTAGATTACGAGCAGTACTTC. Translating it yields CASSFRLLDYEQYF.

Turning to this clone: One end of the junction is discordant with germline, which a read error may explain. This rearrangement joins TRBV18 to TRBJ2-1; no clear D gene. The CDR3 sequence is 11 residues long. Germline CDR1 KGHSH, CDR2 LQKENI. CDR3 coding DNA: TGTGTCAGCTCACCGTCCGATGAGCAGTTCTTC. Protein sequence: CVSSPSDEQFF.

V is TRBV25-1 and J is TRBJ2-7; no clear D gene. This CDR3 is 12 amino acids long. V gave up 6 bases and J gave up 6 bases, with 12 bases separating them. Germline V gives CDR1 MGHDK, CDR2 SYGVNS. The CDR3 sequence: CASSLVWGEQYF. DNA of the CDR3: TGTGCCAGCAGCTTAGTATGGGGCGAGCAGTACTTC.

The V call is TRBV11-2, the J call TRBJ2-2, with 10 bases matching TRBD2. V dropped 4 bases and J dropped 7; count of bases not matched to a gene: 12. The CDR3 covers 17 residues. Germline V lookup: CDR1 SGHAT, CDR2 FQNNGV. CDR3 loop: CASSWARLAGDSGELFF. The CDR3 region has the DNA TGTGCCAGCAGCTGGGCTCGGCTAGCGGGAGATAGCGGGGAGCTGTTTTTT.

This chain connects TRBV27 to TRBJ1-2; no clear D gene. CDR3 length: 14 residues. From germline, CDR1 is MNHEY and CDR2 SMNVEV (reference sequence). V was pared by 6 bases and J by 4 bases, with 15 bases between. The CDR3 coding sequence is TGTGCCAGCAGCATCCTGCCAGCGTTCTATGGCTACACCTTC. This sequence encodes CASSILPAFYGYTF.